This T cell receptor beta chain was obtained from a study of shared T cell receptors in the human thymus. The assay was immunoSEQ multiplex PCR, and TCRdb's table has in-frame clones only and misses some. The table includes 550,000 to 800,000 clones, roughly 85% detected once. Unmatched junction bases numbered 6, after V lost 3 bases and J lost 5 bases. The CDR3 length is 16 residues. Germline lookup yields CDR1 LNHNV and CDR2 YYDKDF (reference sequence). The sample was also linked to a second study, of human thymus T cells.

The rearrangement joins TRBV15 to TRBJ2-2, with 10 bases matching TRBD2. The material sequenced was thymocytes. This sequence originates from a girl under three years old with a congenital heart defect. The CDR3 coding sequence is TGTGCCACCAGCAGTATTAGCGGGGGGACAACCGGGGAGCTGTTTTTT. This translates into CATSSISGGTTGELFF.